The 8 T cell receptor beta chains listed next were all sequenced from one sample in a study of CD8 T cells in Susac syndrome (dated by TCRdb to the late 2010s). The method was the immunoSEQ multiplex PCR assay. RNA was extracted with the RNeasy kit and roughly 0.45 to 1 ug was reverse transcribed using random hexamers. Through fastp at Q25 and MiXCR, TCRdb rebuilt clones from the public reads, retaining in-frame beta chains. CDR3 protein duplicates are merged, each entry listing the most common genes and DNA. In this sample the table shows around 170,000 distinct CDR3 sequences, about 91% of which occur a single time. In total, the top ten clones hold roughly 0.08% of the sample. Sequencing input: CD4+ T cells from PBMCs. These receptors were taken from a human donor in good health.

The chain combines TRBV7-9 with TRBJ1-2; D is ambiguous. V lost 1 base, J lost 2 bases, and 8 bases lay in between. The germline V gene encodes CDR1 SEHNR and CDR2 FQNEAQ (reference sequence). The CDR3 extends over 14 amino acids. The CDR3 spells CASSLVPLNYGYTF. The CDR3 DNA reads TGTGCCAGCAGCTTAGTTCCGTTGAACTATGGCTACACCTTC.

This rearrangement joins TRBV7-9 to TRBJ2-7; the D gene is possibly TRBD2 (6 bases). There are 16 residues in the CDR3. The germline V gene encodes CDR1 SEHNR and CDR2 FQNEAQ (reference sequence). V lost 3 bases and J lost 2, with 17 bases in between. CDR3 in amino acids: CASSFTPPRRAYEQYF. The CDR3 DNA sequence: TGTGCCAGCAGCTTTACACCTCCCCGGAGGGCCTACGAGCAGTACTTC.

The chain couples TRBV9 to TRBJ2-2; no firm D call. Germline CDR1 is SGDLS and CDR2 is YYNGEE. This CDR3 comprises 16 residues. Trimming cost V 4 bases and J 2 bases, with 15 bases left between them. The CDR3 sequence is CASSKDPMSNTGELFF. Written as DNA, the CDR3 is TGTGCCAGCAGCAAAGACCCCATGTCCAACACCGGGGAGCTGTTTTTT. Full variable domain (rest looked up from reference TRBV9 and TRBJ2-2): DSGVTQTPKHLITATGQRVTLRCSPRSGDLSVYWYQQSLDQGLQFLIQYYNGEERAKGNILERFSAQQFPDLHSELNLSSLELGDSALYFCASSKDPMSNTGELFFGEGSRLTVL.

There are a few counts of this clonotype. The chain employs TRBV7-8 and TRBJ1-1; D is ambiguous. The CDR3 loop spans 15 amino acids. Trimming left V 2 bases short and J 1 base short, with 11 bases between. Germline CDR1 and CDR2: SGHVS and FQNEAQ. CDR3 region: CASSLSSSTNTEAFF. The CDR3 DNA follows: TGTGCCAGCAGCTTAAGTAGCTCTACGAACACTGAAGCTTTCTTT.

J is TRBJ2-2 and V is TRBV9; 7 bases map to TRBD2. Trimming took 4 bases from V and 4 from J; bases not matched to a gene: 10. Germline-derived CDR1 and CDR2 are SGDLS and YYNGEE. The CDR3 totals 16 residues. Written as DNA, the CDR3 is TGTGCCAGCAGCCTCGGGCCTAGCGGAATCACCGGGGAGCTGTTTTTT. Amino acid sequence: CASSLGPSGITGELFF. Looking up the rest from reference TRBV9 and TRBJ2-2 gives the full variable domain: DSGVTQTPKHLITATGQRVTLRCSPRSGDLSVYWYQQSLDQGLQFLIQYYNGEERAKGNILERFSAQQFPDLHSELNLSSLELGDSALYFCASSLGPSGITGELFFGEGSRLTVL.

This clonotype was seen just once. The chain uses TRBV7-2 and TRBJ2-5; D may be TRBD1 (6 bases). The CDR3 consists of 15 residues. Trimming removed 1 base from V and 5 bases from J, with 14 bases in between. Germline CDR1 and CDR2: SGHTA and FQGNSA. CDR3 DNA sequence: TGTGCCAGCAGCTTAGACCCCTTAAGGGGGGAGACCCAGTACTTC. Translating gives CASSLDPLRGETQYF.

This sequence joins TRBV7-3 and TRBJ2-1; the match to TRBD2 covers 13 bases. CDR1 and CDR2 (germline): SGHTA, FQGTGA. The CDR3 extends over 14 amino acids. Trimming cost V 1 base and J 11 bases; bases outside gene matches: 2. Here the CDR3 DNA reads TGTGCCAGCAGCTTAATACTAGCGGGAGGGAAGCAGTTCTTC. Protein product: CASSLILAGGKQFF.

The chain joins TRBV4-2 to TRBJ2-7, with unresolved D. Trimming stripped 1 base from V and 4 bases from J, with 14 bases between. This CDR3 is 15 amino acids long. Germline CDR1 LGHNA, CDR2 YNFKEQ. The CDR3 here is CASSQAWPGGYEQYF. The CDR3 DNA reads as TGTGCCAGCAGCCAAGCGTGGCCGGGCGGTTACGAGCAGTACTTC.